The 10 T cell receptor beta chains below all came from one sample that was sequenced in a study of metastatic and nonmetastatic thyroid tumors. TCRdb re-analyzed the PCR reads using MiXCR. The sample yields 16,000 or so clones, roughly 24% seen once. Before thyroid surgery, none of the patients had received any treatment. The sample comprised tumor tissue. These receptors all come from a female donor with papillary thyroid cancer or a benign thyroid nodule (not recorded which). Some clones in this sample may be carry-over from other donors' samples.

In this sample, this clone turned up many times. The rearrangement joins TRBV4-2 to TRBJ2-3; tentatively, D is TRBD2 (5 bases). V was shortened by 0 bases and J by 3 bases, with 10 bases between the two germline ends. The CDR3 runs to 15 residues. From germline, CDR1 is LGHNA and CDR2 YNFKEQ. The CDR3 loop is CASSQDWLATDTQYF. For the CDR3, the DNA is TGTGCCAGCAGCCAAGACTGGCTAGCAACAGATACGCAGTATTTT.

This clone was observed at least ten times. The chain employs TRBV20-1 and TRBJ1-5; TRBD1 is a possible D gene (5 bases). Germline values: CDR1 DFQATT, CDR2 SNEGSKA (reference sequence). Trimming removed 3 bases from V and 0 bases from J, with 12 bases in between. The CDR3 loop spans 15 amino acids. The CDR3 region is CSASGTENSNQPQHF. The CDR3 DNA reads TGCAGTGCTAGCGGGACCGAGAATAGCAATCAGCCCCAGCATTTT.

Concerning this clone itself: A single base separates this from a much larger clone, so it may be a read error. The chain joins TRBV20-1 to TRBJ2-3, with TRBD2 identical over 15 bases. The germline V gene has CDR1 DFQATT and CDR2 SNEGSKA (reference sequence). The CDR3 totals 18 residues. Trimming cost V 4 bases and J 4 bases; bases outside gene matches: 12. This CDR3 reads CSAIDAGLAGGVSDTQYF. In DNA, the CDR3 is TGCAGTGCTATAGACGCTGGACTAGCGGGAGGGGTATCAGATACGCAGTATTTT.

Judged by abundance, this clone is medium-sized. This rearrangement joins TRBV7-9 to TRBJ2-7; 12 bases align to TRBD2. There are 16 residues in the CDR3. Germline CDR1 is SEHNR and CDR2 is FQNEAQ (reference sequence). With V trimmed by 2 bases and J by 2 bases, 4 bases remained unmatched. The CDR3 DNA follows: TGTGCCAGCAGCTTATCGGCTAGCGGGAGGGCCTACGAGCAGTACTTC. This sequence encodes CASSLSASGRAYEQYF.

The V and J genes are TRBV4-2 and TRBJ2-3; TRBD2 agrees at 10 bases. Per germline, CDR1 LGHNA and CDR2 YNFKEQ. The CDR3 is made up of 17 amino acids. V dropped 5 bases and J dropped 2; count of bases not matched to a gene: 10. The CDR3 sequence is CASSTILAGFLTDTQYF. The CDR3 coding sequence is TGTGCCAGCAGCACGATACTAGCGGGATTCCTCACAGATACGCAGTATTTT.

This clone was seen repeatedly, ten times or more. The V gene is TRBV20-1, the J gene TRBJ2-1; D call uncertain. The V gene lost 1 base and the J gene lost 2 bases, with 18 bases spanning the gap. Germline V gives CDR1 DFQATT, CDR2 SNEGSKA (reference sequence). This CDR3 spans 17 amino acids. CDR3 amino acids: CSARALSGVQTYNEQFF. The CDR3 nucleotides are TGCAGTGCTAGAGCCTTATCCGGTGTCCAAACCTACAATGAGCAGTTCTTC.

This clone was counted many times. V and J are TRBV5-6 and TRBJ1-4, with 7 nucleotides matching TRBD1. Trimming at V came to 0 bases and at J to 5 bases, leaving 7 bases not matched to a gene. The CDR3 contains 16 residues. Germline V lookup: CDR1 SGHDT, CDR2 YYEEEE. This CDR3 is CASSLGGQIQNEKLFF. The CDR3 bases are TGTGCCAGCAGCTTGGGGGGACAGATTCAGAATGAAAAACTGTTTTTT.

This clone was observed at least ten times. CDR3 bases: TGTGCCAGCTCAACTGGGACTAGCGGAACCTGGAACACCGGGGAGCTGTTTTTT. Protein sequence: CASSTGTSGTWNTGELFF. V and J are TRBV18 and TRBJ2-2; 11 bases map to TRBD2. The CDR3 has 18 amino acids. The germline V gene has CDR1 KGHSH and CDR2 LQKENI. V was pared by 5 bases and J by 1 base, with 9 bases of the junction left unmatched.

This clone was observed at least ten times. The chain recombines TRBV14 with TRBJ2-3, with a weak D call TRBD1 (5 bases). The V end was cut by 5 bases, the J end by 5 bases, with 11 bases between. Per germline, CDR1 SGHDN and CDR2 FVKESK. CDR3 length equals 13 residues. This chain's CDR3 is CASSLRTQDTQYF. For the CDR3, the DNA is TGTGCCAGCAGCTTAAGGACACAAGATACGCAGTATTTT.

This clone is labeled medium-sized. The chain has TRBV7-3 and TRBJ2-2, with 9 bases aligning to TRBD1. CDR1 and CDR2 (germline): SGHTA, FQGTGA. V was clipped by 2 bases and J by 7 bases; unmatched bases: 8. CDR3 length equals 16 residues. CDR3 protein: CASSLHQQGAGGELFF. CDR3 nucleotides: TGTGCCAGCAGCTTACACCAACAGGGGGCCGGCGGGGAGCTGTTTTTT.